These 15 T cell receptor beta chains were sequenced from one sample in a study of shared clonotypes between healthy human individuals. Using immunoSEQ multiplex PCR, the repertoire was profiled, and TCRdb retains in-frame clones only, with some absent. The sample lists just over 2,000,000 clones; 95% were seen once. The sequencing input was naive CD4+ T cells sorted from blood. Subset: CD45RA+ positively selected. The receptors here all came from a man younger than 35 in good health.

This rearrangement joins TRBV2 to TRBJ2-2; 7 positions match TRBD1. The J segment lost 4 bases and the V segment lost 6 bases, leaving 8 bases of the junction unmatched. The germline gives CDR1 SNHLY, CDR2 FYNNEI. The CDR3 consists of 15 residues. This CDR3 reads CASRITGVGTGELFF. The CDR3 region has the DNA TGTGCCAGCAGGATAACAGGGGTGGGCACCGGGGAGCTGTTTTTT.

The rearrangement joins TRBV6-1 to TRBJ2-7; D is ambiguous. Per the germline V gene, CDR1 is MNHNS and CDR2 is SASEGT. CDR3 length: 12 residues. V was pared by 2 bases and J by 6 bases, with 8 bases between. The CDR3: CASSELWGEQYF. CDR3 bases: TGTGCCAGCAGTGAATTGTGGGGCGAGCAGTACTTC.

On this clone: One base away lies a much larger clone, so this may be a sequencing read error. The identical CDR3 is also encoded by other nucleotide sequences in the sample. The CDR3 spells CAWSVDKTYEQYF. CDR3 sequence (DNA): TGTGCCTGGAGTGTAGACAAAACCTACGAGCAGTACTTC. The chain has TRBV30 and TRBJ2-7; no firm D call. Germline V lookup: CDR1 GTSNPN, CDR2 SVGIG (reference sequence). The germline V and J ends were trimmed by 0 bases and 2 bases, with 8 bases remaining between them. The CDR3 is 13 residues long.

The V gene is TRBV27, the J gene TRBJ2-7, with D possibly matching TRBD2 (6 bases). The CDR3 consists of 16 residues. CDR1 is MNHEY and CDR2 is SMNVEV in the germline V gene (reference sequence). Between the trimmed V and J ends, which lost 2 bases and 2 bases, there was a span of 16 bases. The CDR3 protein is CASSLGSEGLTYEQYF. Here the CDR3 DNA reads TGTGCCAGCAGTTTAGGGTCGGAGGGTTTGACCTACGAGCAGTACTTC.

The V gene is TRBV5-1, the J gene TRBJ2-7, with 9 bases matching TRBD2. The CDR3 is made up of 15 amino acids. V lost 4 bases and J lost 7; bases outside the gene matches: 12. The germline V gene has CDR1 SGHRS and CDR2 YFSETQ. The CDR3 here is CASSNTGTSFREQYF. In nucleotides, the CDR3 is TGCGCCAGCAGCAACACCGGGACTAGCTTCCGGGAGCAGTACTTC.

The chain combines TRBV11-2 with TRBJ1-6; D call uncertain. This CDR3 spans 13 amino acids. Trimming removed 5 bases from V and 7 bases from J, with 9 bases in between. Germline values: CDR1 SGHAT, CDR2 FQNNGV. The chain's CDR3 is CASSPLLNSPLHF. CDR3 coding DNA: TGTGCCAGCAGCCCTCTTCTAAATTCACCCCTCCACTTT.

The chain joins TRBV4-1 to TRBJ1-2; D remains unclear. This CDR3 contains 11 residues. Germline CDR1 reads MGHRA; CDR2 reads YSYEKL. Trimming removed 0 bases at V and 9 bases at J, with 5 bases between. Here the CDR3 reads CASSQDARYTF. The DNA for the CDR3 is TGCGCCAGCAGCCAAGATGCCCGCTACACCTTC.

V usage is TRBV6-1 and J usage is TRBJ1-1; 7 bases match TRBD1. V lost 5 bases, J lost 5 bases, and 8 bases stayed unmatched. This CDR3 contains 14 residues. From germline, CDR1 is MNHNS and CDR2 SASEGT. CDR3 in DNA: TGTGCCAGCAGTAAAGGGGGCGTAAGAACTGAAGCTTTCTTT. This encodes CASSKGGVRTEAFF.

In the case of this clone: The same CDR3 also results from other DNA sequences found in this sample. V and J are TRBV11-2 and TRBJ2-7; D might be TRBD2 (6 bases). The V gene lost 3 bases and the J gene lost 4 bases, with 7 bases spanning the gap. The CDR3 runs to 12 residues. Germline V gene sequence: CDR1 SGHAT, CDR2 FQNNGV. The CDR3 loop reads CASSLAGYEQYF. The CDR3, as DNA: TGTGCCAGCAGCTTGGCGGGGTACGAGCAGTACTTC.

V is TRBV5-1 and J is TRBJ2-7, with 9 bases aligning to TRBD1. Looked up from germline, CDR1 is SGHRS and CDR2 is YFSETQ. The CDR3 is made up of 17 amino acids. V trimming: 4 bases; J trimming: 0 bases; junction bases outside the gene matches: 11. CDR3 DNA sequence: TGCGCCAGCAGCAATTCTCCCGGGACAGGGAGCTCCTACGAGCAGTACTTC. This translates into CASSNSPGTGSSYEQYF.

The chain combines TRBV6-6 with TRBJ1-5; D not certain. Trimming shortened V by 2 bases and J by 6 bases, and 11 bases separated the two germline ends. The length of the CDR3 is 14 residues. Germline CDR1 MNHNY, CDR2 SVGAGI (reference sequence). The CDR3 region is CASSYQAVGQPQHF. The CDR3, as DNA: TGTGCCAGCAGTTACCAGGCAGTAGGTCAGCCCCAGCATTTT.

V usage is TRBV5-1 and J usage is TRBJ2-1; the D is unclear. This CDR3 comprises 15 residues. Trimming took 4 bases from V and 1 from J, leaving 12 bases between them. The germline V gene has CDR1 SGHRS and CDR2 YFSETQ. The CDR3 bases are TGCGCCAGCAGCCCGTTCCGGGTGTCCTACAATGAGCAGTTCTTC. Translated, it gives CASSPFRVSYNEQFF.

V is TRBV6-1 and J is TRBJ2-7; 9 bases fit TRBD1. Per germline, CDR1 MNHNS and CDR2 SASEGT. With V trimmed by 6 bases and J by 6 bases, 6 bases remained unmatched. The CDR3 is made up of 13 amino acids. CDR3 nucleotides: TGTGCCAGCAGCGGACAGGGGAGTGGCGAGCAGTACTTC. Translation: CASSGQGSGEQYF.

This chain connects TRBV5-4 to TRBJ2-3; perhaps D is TRBD1 or TRBD2 (5 bases each). Between the trimmed V and J ends, which lost 0 bases and 4 bases, there was a span of 15 bases. Germline loops: CDR1 SGHNT, CDR2 YYREEE (reference sequence). This CDR3 is 16 amino acids long. The CDR3 bases are TGTGCCAGCAGCTTGGGGGGGAAAAGCGTCGCAGATACGCAGTATTTT. Its translation: CASSLGGKSVADTQYF.

This clone has only one observation. The genes are TRBV5-1 and TRBJ1-6, with TRBD1 identical over 9 bases. CDR1 SGHRS and CDR2 YFSETQ come from the germline V gene. The CDR3 totals 16 residues. The V and J ends lost 0 bases and 10 bases, in that order; junction bases with no gene match: 8. CDR3 residues: CASSLDPTGGNSPLHF. DNA of the CDR3: TGCGCCAGCAGCTTGGACCCCACAGGGGGCAACTCACCCCTCCACTTT.